This passage covers 26 T cell receptor beta chains from one sample sequenced in a study of T cells in women clearing cervical HPV infection. The data were produced by immunoSEQ multiplex PCR, yet TCRdb's version contains in-frame clones alone and is incomplete. The sample shows around 30,000 clones, and 6.8% sits with its ten largest clones. The source material was blood buffy coat. Receptor source: a woman aged 18 to 75 with a cervical HPV16 infection that either progressed to CIN3+ or cleared (not recorded which).

Concerning this clone: The read finishes 3 residues shy of the CDR3 end, and the germline J gene is used to complete it. The rearrangement joins TRBV19 to TRBJ1-2; D is possibly TRBD1 (5 bases). CDR3 length equals 15 residues. Germline values: CDR1 LNHDA, CDR2 SQIVND (reference sequence). The sequenced CDR3 bases are TGTGCCAGTAGTGCCTACCCGACCGCGACAGATACC. The encoded protein is CASSAYPTATDT. The CDR3 as a whole reads CASSAYPTATDTYTF.

In the case of this clone: The read is 3 residues too short to cover the CDR3 end, so that end is filled in from the germline J gene. The gene calls are TRBV6-2 or TRBV6-3 and TRBJ2-7; no firm D call. Germline V gives CDR1 MNHEY, CDR2 SVGEGT. The CDR3 runs to 13 residues. Trimming shortened V by 6 bases and J by 4 bases, and 13 bases separated the two germline ends. The covered CDR3 bases are TGTGCCAGCAGCTACGCCAGGATTTACGAG. This translates into CASSYARIYE. The entire CDR3 protein reads CASSYARIYEQYF.

To note about this clone: The read ends 3 residues before the CDR3 terminus; that terminus is restored from the germline J gene. V is TRBV19 and J is TRBJ2-5, with a weak D call TRBD1 (5 bases). CDR3 length: 13 amino acids. Germline loops: CDR1 LNHDA, CDR2 SQIVND (reference sequence). Trimming shortened V by 6 bases and J by 0 bases, and 8 bases separated the two germline ends. The CDR3 here is CASSQDNQETQYF. The DNA read from the CDR3 is TGTGCCAGTAGCCAGGACAACCAAGAGACC.

Comments on this clone: The CDR3 is cut off 3 residues early in the read; its end comes from the germline J gene. The V call is TRBV30, the J call TRBJ2-7, with 9 bases lining up with TRBD2. Germline V gene sequence: CDR1 GTSNPN, CDR2 SVGIG (reference sequence). V shed 1 base and J 6 bases; nucleotides not matched to a gene: 7. This CDR3 is built from 14 residues. The CDR3 spells CAWSDLAGVVEQYF. The CDR3 bases that were read are TGTGCCTGGAGTGACTTAGCGGGAGTAGTCGAG.

A note on this clone: The read gets to within 3 residues of the CDR3 end, and the germline J gene fills in the rest. The chain employs TRBV20-1 and TRBJ2-3, with 11 bases lining up with TRBD1. Unmatched junction bases numbered 1, after V lost 6 bases and J lost 5 bases. The germline CDR1 and CDR2 sequences are DFQATT and SNEGSKA (reference sequence). The CDR3 is 12 residues long. This chain's CDR3 is CSAGTGGDTQYF. The CDR3 DNA, read in part, is TGCAGTGCCGGGACAGGGGGAGATACG.

About this clone: From the germline J gene comes the end of the CDR3, since the read stops 3 residues before it. The chain recombines TRBV20-1 with TRBJ1-4, with D unresolved. Trimming took 2 bases from V and 8 from J, leaving 3 bases between them. Germline V gene lookup returns CDR1 DFQATT and CDR2 SNEGSKA (reference sequence). CDR3 length: 10 amino acids. Partial CDR3 DNA: TGCAGTGCTAGAAGGGAAAAA. Its protein product is CSARREK. The CDR3 in full is CSARREKLFF.

In the case of this clone: The sequence runs out 3 residues before the end of the CDR3; the remainder is reconstructed from the germline J gene. The gene calls are TRBV20-1 and TRBJ2-1; 8 bases line up with TRBD1. The CDR3 is 14 amino acids. Germline trimming cut 5 bases from V and 2 bases from J; bases unmatched to any gene: 5. Germline CDR1 and CDR2: DFQATT and SNEGSKA (reference sequence). CDR3 bases read: TGCAGTGCTGCCGACAGGGGAGCCTACAATGAG. As protein: CSAADRGAYNE. From start to end, the CDR3 is CSAADRGAYNEQFF.

To note about this clone: The observed sequence ends 3 residues before the CDR3 terminus, with the missing tail filled in from the germline J gene. This chain links TRBV13 with TRBJ2-7, with 8 nucleotides matching TRBD1. In germline, CDR1 is PRHDT, CDR2 FYEKMQ (reference sequence). This CDR3 has 14 amino acids. Trimming removed 9 bases from V and 2 bases from J; junction bases left unmatched: 9. The part of the CDR3 DNA that was read is TGTGCCAGTGCAGGGACAGGCGAGACCTACGAG. Translating gives CASAGTGETYE. The full-length CDR3 reads as CASAGTGETYEQYF.

Remarks on this clone: The CDR3 end is not reached by the read, which stops 3 residues before it; the germline J gene fills it in. J is TRBJ1-2 and V is TRBV7-3; D possibly corresponds to TRBD1 (6 bases). The CDR3 runs 16 residues. Germline loops: CDR1 SGHTA, CDR2 FQGTGA. CDR3 loop: CASSYGTSGGTDTYTF. The sequenced CDR3 bases are TGTGCCAGCAGCTACGGGACTAGCGGGGGCACAGATACC. Drawing the rest from reference TRBV7-3 and TRBJ1-2, the complete variable domain is GAGVSQTPSNKVTEKGKYVELRCDPISGHTALYWYRQSLGQGPEFLIYFQGTGAADDSGLPNDRFFAVRPEGSVSTLKIQRTERGDSAVYLCASSYGTSGGTDTYTFGSGTRLTVV.

As regards this clone: The read finishes 3 residues shy of the CDR3 end, and the germline J gene is used to complete it. V and J are TRBV13 and TRBJ1-1; possibly TRBD1 for D (6 bases). Trimming shortened V by 5 bases and J by 5 bases, and 15 bases separated the two germline ends. In germline, CDR1 is PRHDT, CDR2 FYEKMQ (reference sequence). This CDR3 comprises 14 residues. The sequenced part of the CDR3 DNA is TGTGCCAGCAGCGTCCAGGGGTCTGTAACTGAA. Translating it yields CASSVQGSVTE. The full CDR3 reads CASSVQGSVTEAFF.

Details on this clone: The sequence runs out 3 residues before the end of the CDR3; the remainder is reconstructed from the germline J gene. This chain uses TRBV30 with TRBJ2-3, with D possibly TRBD1 on 6 matching bases. The CDR3 length is 13 residues. The germline gives CDR1 GTSNPN, CDR2 SVGIG (reference sequence). The chain's CDR3 is CAFGQQSVQPQYF. The covered CDR3 bases are TGTGCCTTTGGACAGCAAAGTGTTCAGCCG.

Comment on this clone: The read gets to within 3 residues of the CDR3 end, and the germline J gene fills in the rest. The gene calls are TRBV5-1 and TRBJ2-5, with D perhaps TRBD2 (7 bases). CDR1 is SGHRS, CDR2 YFSETQ, per germline. The V end was cut by 0 bases, the J end by 3 bases, with 12 bases between. The CDR3 length is 15 residues. This CDR3 reads CASSLVQGGKETQYF. The sequenced part of the CDR3 DNA is TGCGCCAGCAGCTTGGTACAGGGAGGGAAAGAGACC.

According to its frequency, this clone is medium-sized (0.01 to 0.1%). The read is 3 residues too short to cover the CDR3 end, so that end is filled in from the germline J gene. This rearrangement joins TRBV12-3 or TRBV12-4 to TRBJ2-1; 9 nucleotides line up with TRBD2. The CDR3 consists of 15 residues. The ends lost 7 bases at V and 6 bases at J; junction bases unmatched: 10. This CDR3 is CASKISGRPFNEQFF. Incomplete CDR3 DNA: TGTGCCAGCAAAATAAGCGGGAGGCCATTCAATGAG.

Concerning this clone: The sequenced fragment ends 3 residues before the CDR3 boundary, so the rest is inferred from the germline J gene. V is TRBV6-1 and J is TRBJ1-4; possibly TRBD1 for D (5 bases). The V gene's germline CDR1 is MNHNS and CDR2 SASEGT. The CDR3 has 12 residues. CDR3 amino acids: CASSGQNSPLFF. The part of the CDR3 DNA that was read is TGTGCCAGCAGTGGACAGAATTCACCA.

Remarks on this clone: The CDR3 end lies 3 residues beyond the end of the read and is filled in from the germline J gene. This chain uses TRBV2 with TRBJ2-2; D gene uncertain. Germline V gene data show CDR1 as SNHLY and CDR2 as FYNNEI. V was cut by 4 bases and J by 5 bases, with 11 bases left in between. CDR3 length: 14 amino acids. This CDR3 reads CASSGTYVTGELFF. The CDR3 DNA, read in part, is TGTGCCAGCAGTGGAACATATGTAACCGGGGAG.

A word on this clone: The DNA ends 3 residues before the CDR3 does, and the rest of the CDR3 is filled in from the germline J gene. This chain joins TRBV18 and TRBJ2-5; 15 nucleotides align to TRBD2. V lost 1 base to trimming and J lost 5 bases; unmatched junction nucleotides: 5. Germline V gene sequence: CDR1 KGHSH, CDR2 LQKENI. CDR3 length: 17 amino acids. CDR3 sequence: CASSPRGLAGGKETQYF. CDR3 DNA, as far as it was read: TGTGCCAGCTCACCACGCGGACTAGCGGGAGGGAAGGAGACC. The full variable domain, in which reference TRBV18 and TRBJ2-5 provide the parts outside the CDR3, is NAGVMQNPRHLVRRRGQEARLRCSPMKGHSHVYWYRQLPEEGLKFMVYLQKENIIDESGMPKERFSAEFPKEGPSILRIQQVVRGDSAAYFCASSPRGLAGGKETQYFGPGTRLLVL.

About this clone itself: The read terminates 3 residues ahead of where the CDR3 ends, so the germline J gene completes it. J is TRBJ1-2 and V is TRBV7-9; 10 nucleotides align to TRBD1. The trim removed 2 bases at V and 5 bases at J, leaving 5 bases unmatched. Germline assignment: CDR1 SEHNR and CDR2 FQNEAQ (reference sequence). The CDR3 runs to 15 residues. The sequenced CDR3 bases are TGTGCCAGCAGCTTATCGCGACAGGGGGCTTATGGC. It is translated as CASSLSRQGAYG. The whole CDR3 region reads CASSLSRQGAYGYTF.

As concerns this clone: Read data end 3 residues before the CDR3 end; the end is taken from the germline J gene. The chain joins TRBV3-1 (or the pseudogene TRBV3-2) to TRBJ2-4, with 7 bases identical to TRBD2. Germline V gives CDR1 LGHDT, CDR2 YNNKEL (reference sequence). V gave up 2 bases and J gave up 8 bases; unmatched junction bases: 3. The CDR3 totals 13 residues. CDR3 bases read: TGTGCCAGCAGCCAAAGCGGGGAGTACATT. Translating it yields CASSQSGEYI. The whole CDR3 protein reads CASSQSGEYIQYF.

The CDR3 DNA, read in part, is TGCAGTGCTACTATGAGGACAGGGTGGTTTGGGAATTCACCC. Protein: CSATMRTGWFGNSP. The complete CDR3 protein is CSATMRTGWFGNSPLHF. The chain employs TRBV20-1 and TRBJ1-6, with 8 bases matching TRBD1. The CDR3 end falls 3 residues outside the read, so it is completed with the germline J gene. Trimming removed 4 bases from V and 7 bases from J; junction bases left unmatched: 15. The germline V gene encodes CDR1 DFQATT and CDR2 SNEGSKA (reference sequence). The CDR3 consists of 17 residues.

As regards this clone: The read ends 3 residues shy of where the CDR3 ends; the end is completed using the germline J gene. The J gene is TRBJ1-2, the V gene TRBV18; possibly TRBD1 for D (6 bases). The CDR3 has 15 residues. V dropped 3 bases and J dropped 4 bases, with 15 bases sitting between them. CDR1 and CDR2 (germline): KGHSH, LQKENI. CDR3 bases read: TGTGCCAGCTCACCCGGACAGATTGGAAGCTATGGC. This gives the protein CASSPGQIGSYG. The entire CDR3 protein is CASSPGQIGSYGYTF.

Note on this clone: Read data end 3 residues before the CDR3 end; the end is taken from the germline J gene. The rearrangement uses TRBV5-4 and TRBJ1-1; TRBD1 matches 7 bases. V shed 5 bases, J shed 0 bases, and the junction held 1 base outside the gene matches. The CDR3 length is 13 residues. CDR1 and CDR2 (germline): SGHNT, YYREEE (reference sequence). CDR3 DNA (partial): TGTGCCAGCAGGACAGGGATGAACACTGAA. Its translation is CASRTGMNTE. The entire CDR3 reads CASRTGMNTEAFF. Using reference TRBV5-4 and TRBJ1-1 for the parts outside the CDR3, the full variable domain is ETGVTQSPTHLIKTRGQQVTLRCSSQSGHNTVSWYQQALGQGPQFIFQYYREEENGRGNFPPRFSGLQFPNYSSELNVNALELDDSALYLCASRTGMNTEAFFGQGTRLTVV.

On this clone itself: A junction end diverges from the germline sequence, so it may reflect a read error. From the germline J gene comes the end of the CDR3, since the read stops 3 residues before it. V is TRBV4-2 and J is TRBJ2-2; D might be TRBD1 or TRBD2, each matching 5 bases. This CDR3 is 18 amino acids long. Germline assignment: CDR1 LGHNA and CDR2 YNFKEQ. CDR3 DNA (partial): TGCGCCAGCAGCCAAGATCATGAGGGGTGGACGAACACCGGGGAG. Translated, it gives CASSQDHEGWTNTGE. The complete CDR3 sequence is CASSQDHEGWTNTGELFF.

As to this clone: The read comes to an end 3 residues before the CDR3 does, leaving the germline J gene to fill in the end. This chain links TRBV20-1 with TRBJ1-2; D may be TRBD1 (5 bases). This CDR3 spans 13 amino acids. Germline CDR1 DFQATT, CDR2 SNEGSKA (reference sequence). CDR3 residues: CSARGLGVNGYTF. The CDR3 DNA, read in part, is TGCAGTGCTAGAGGCCTAGGGGTAAACGGC.

A remark on this clone: The read gets to within 3 residues of the CDR3 end, and the germline J gene fills in the rest. Other DNA sequences in this sample translate to the same CDR3. The J gene is TRBJ1-2, the V gene TRBV2; 11 bases match TRBD1. The germline V gene encodes CDR1 SNHLY and CDR2 FYNNEI. The CDR3 covers 13 residues. CDR3 DNA (partial): TGTGCCAGCAGTGGGGACAGGGGGGTCGGC. As protein: CASSGDRGVG. The complete CDR3 reads CASSGDRGVGYTF.

Points on this clone: The CDR3 goes on 3 residues after the read ends, and that part is filled in from the germline J gene. The chain is built from TRBV10-3 and TRBJ1-1; no clear D. This CDR3 spans 14 amino acids. Germline assignment: CDR1 ENHRY and CDR2 SYGVKD. Trimming removed 7 bases from V and 5 bases from J, with 17 bases in between. Partial CDR3 DNA: TGTGCCATCACGCAGGCCGGCATTGGGACTGAA. Translated, it gives CAITQAGIGTE. The whole CDR3 protein reads CAITQAGIGTEAFF.

In regard to this clone: Read sequence stops 3 residues before the CDR3 end, and the germline J gene provides the missing end. The V and J genes are TRBV5-1 and TRBJ2-3; a weak D match, TRBD2 (5 bases). CDR1 is SGHRS and CDR2 is YFSETQ in the germline V gene. CDR3 length equals 17 residues. V shed 0 bases and J shed 0 bases, with 14 bases lying between them. CDR3 sequence: CASSLGLAPRSTDTQYF. Incomplete CDR3 DNA: TGCGCCAGCAGCTTGGGGCTAGCCCCCCGGAGCACAGATACG.